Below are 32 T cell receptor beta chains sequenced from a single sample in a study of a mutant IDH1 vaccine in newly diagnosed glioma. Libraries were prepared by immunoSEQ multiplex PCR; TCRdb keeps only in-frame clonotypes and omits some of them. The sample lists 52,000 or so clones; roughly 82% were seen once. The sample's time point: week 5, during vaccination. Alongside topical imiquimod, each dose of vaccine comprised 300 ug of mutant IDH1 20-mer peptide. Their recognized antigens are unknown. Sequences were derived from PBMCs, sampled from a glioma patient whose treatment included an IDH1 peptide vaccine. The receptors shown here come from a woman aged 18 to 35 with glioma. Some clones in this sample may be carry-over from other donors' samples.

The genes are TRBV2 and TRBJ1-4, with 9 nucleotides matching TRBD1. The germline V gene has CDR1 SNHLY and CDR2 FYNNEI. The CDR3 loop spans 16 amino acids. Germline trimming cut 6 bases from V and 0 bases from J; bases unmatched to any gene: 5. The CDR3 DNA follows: TGTGCCAGCAGGGGACAGGGCCCGCCAACTAATGAAAAACTGTTTTTT. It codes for CASRGQGPPTNEKLFF.

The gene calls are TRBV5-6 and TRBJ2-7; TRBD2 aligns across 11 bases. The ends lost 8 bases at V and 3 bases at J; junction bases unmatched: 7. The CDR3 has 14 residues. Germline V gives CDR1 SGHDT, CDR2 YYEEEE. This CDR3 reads CASRTSGWSYEQYF. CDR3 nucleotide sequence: TGTGCCAGTAGGACTAGCGGGTGGAGCTACGAGCAGTACTTC.

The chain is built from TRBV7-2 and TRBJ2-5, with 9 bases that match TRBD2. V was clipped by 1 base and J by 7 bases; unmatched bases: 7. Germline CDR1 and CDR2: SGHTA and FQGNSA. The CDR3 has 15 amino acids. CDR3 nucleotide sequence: TGTGCCAGCAGCTTAGAGGCTAGCGGGGTGCGGACCCAGTACTTC. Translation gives CASSLEASGVRTQYF.

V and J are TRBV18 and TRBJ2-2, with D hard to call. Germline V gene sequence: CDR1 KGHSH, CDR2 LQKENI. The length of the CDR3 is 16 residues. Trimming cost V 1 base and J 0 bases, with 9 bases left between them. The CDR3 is CASSPLSITNTGELFF. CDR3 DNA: TGTGCCAGCTCACCACTCAGCATAACGAACACCGGGGAGCTGTTTTTT.

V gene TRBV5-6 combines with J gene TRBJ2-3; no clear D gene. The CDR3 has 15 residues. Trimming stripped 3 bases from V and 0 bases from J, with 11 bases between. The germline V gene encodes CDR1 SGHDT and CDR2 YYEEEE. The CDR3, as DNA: TGTGCCAGCAGCTCCGGACCGCGAAGCACAGATACGCAGTATTTT. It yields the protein CASSSGPRSTDTQYF.

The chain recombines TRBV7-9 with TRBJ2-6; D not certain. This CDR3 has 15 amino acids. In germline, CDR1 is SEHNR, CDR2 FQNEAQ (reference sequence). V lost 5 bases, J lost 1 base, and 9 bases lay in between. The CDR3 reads CASSPRRSGANVLTF. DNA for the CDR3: TGTGCCAGCAGCCCTCGAAGGTCTGGGGCCAACGTCCTGACTTTC.

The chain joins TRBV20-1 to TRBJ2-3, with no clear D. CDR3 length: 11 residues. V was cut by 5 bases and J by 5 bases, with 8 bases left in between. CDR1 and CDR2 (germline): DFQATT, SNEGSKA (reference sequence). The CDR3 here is CSAGPLDTQYF. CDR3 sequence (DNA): TGCAGTGCTGGACCCTTAGATACGCAGTATTTT.

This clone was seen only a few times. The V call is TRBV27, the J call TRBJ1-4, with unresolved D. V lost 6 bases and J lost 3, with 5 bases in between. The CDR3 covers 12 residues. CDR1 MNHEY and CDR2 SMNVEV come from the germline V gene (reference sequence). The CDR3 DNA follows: TGTGCCAGCAGGAGTCCTAATGAAAAACTGTTTTTT. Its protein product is CASRSPNEKLFF.

In DNA, the CDR3 is TGTGCCAGCAGCCAACGGGCACTAGCGAACACCGGGGAGCTGTTTTTT. Amino acids: CASSQRALANTGELFF. This chain connects TRBV5-4 to TRBJ2-2, with D possibly TRBD2 on 5 matching bases. The CDR3 has 16 residues. V was pared by 4 bases and J by 0 bases, with 13 bases between. Looked up from germline, CDR1 is SGHNT and CDR2 is YYREEE (reference sequence).

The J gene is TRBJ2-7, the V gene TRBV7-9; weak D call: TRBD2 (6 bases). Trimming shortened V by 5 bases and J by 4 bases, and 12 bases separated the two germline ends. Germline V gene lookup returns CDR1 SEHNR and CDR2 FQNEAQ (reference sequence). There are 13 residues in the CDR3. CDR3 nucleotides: TGTGCCAGCAGCCAGGGACTGATTTACGAGCAGTACTTC. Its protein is CASSQGLIYEQYF. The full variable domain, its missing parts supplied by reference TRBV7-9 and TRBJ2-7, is DTGVSQNPRHKITKRGQNVTFRCDPISEHNRLYWYRQTLGQGPEFLTYFQNEAQLEKSRLLSDRFSAERPKGSFSTLEIQRTEQGDSAMYLCASSQGLIYEQYFGPGTRLTVT.

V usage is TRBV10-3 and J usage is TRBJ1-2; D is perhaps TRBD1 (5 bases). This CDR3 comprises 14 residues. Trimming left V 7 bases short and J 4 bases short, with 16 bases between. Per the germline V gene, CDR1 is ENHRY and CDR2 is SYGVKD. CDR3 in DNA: TGTGCCATCACCGGAGCCCCGAGGGGCTATGGCTACACCTTC. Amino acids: CAITGAPRGYGYTF.

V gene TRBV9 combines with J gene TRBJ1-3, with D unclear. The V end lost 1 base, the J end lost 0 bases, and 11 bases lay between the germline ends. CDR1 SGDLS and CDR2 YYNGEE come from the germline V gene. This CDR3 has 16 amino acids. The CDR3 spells CASSVTAMSSGNTIYF. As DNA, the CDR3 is TGTGCCAGCAGCGTAACAGCGATGAGCTCTGGAAACACCATATATTTT.

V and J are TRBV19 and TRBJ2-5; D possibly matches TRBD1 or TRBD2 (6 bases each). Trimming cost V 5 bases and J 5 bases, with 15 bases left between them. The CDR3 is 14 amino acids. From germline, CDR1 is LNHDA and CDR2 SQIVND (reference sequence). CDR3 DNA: TGTGCCAGTAGTGGGGGGCCGCTGACGGAGACCCAGTACTTC. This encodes CASSGGPLTETQYF.

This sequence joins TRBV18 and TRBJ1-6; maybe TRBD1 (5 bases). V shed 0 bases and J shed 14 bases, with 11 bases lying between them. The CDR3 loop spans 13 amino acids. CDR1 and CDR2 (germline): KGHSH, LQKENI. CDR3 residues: CASSPPDRNTLHF. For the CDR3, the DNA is TGTGCCAGCTCACCACCCGACAGAAACACCCTCCACTTT.

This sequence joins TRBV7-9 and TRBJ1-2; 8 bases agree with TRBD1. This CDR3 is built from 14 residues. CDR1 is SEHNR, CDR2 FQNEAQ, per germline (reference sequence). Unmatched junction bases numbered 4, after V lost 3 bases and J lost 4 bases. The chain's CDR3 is CASSLSGGPYGYTF. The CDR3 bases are TGTGCCAGCAGCTTGTCAGGGGGCCCCTATGGCTACACCTTC.

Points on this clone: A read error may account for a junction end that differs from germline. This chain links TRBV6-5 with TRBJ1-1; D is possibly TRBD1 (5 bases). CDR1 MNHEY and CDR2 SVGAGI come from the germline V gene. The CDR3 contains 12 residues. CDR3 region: CASSYRGAETFF. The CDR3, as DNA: TGTGCCAGCAGTTACCGGGGCGCTGAAACTTTCTTT.

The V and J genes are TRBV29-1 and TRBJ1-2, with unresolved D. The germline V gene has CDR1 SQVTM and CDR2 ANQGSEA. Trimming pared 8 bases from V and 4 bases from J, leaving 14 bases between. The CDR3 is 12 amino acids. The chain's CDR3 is CSTEGSGYGYTF. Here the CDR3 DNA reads TGCAGCACGGAAGGGTCGGGCTATGGCTACACCTTC. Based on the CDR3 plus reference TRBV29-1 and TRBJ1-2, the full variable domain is SAVISQKPSRDICQRGTSLTIQCQVDSQVTMMFWYRQQPGQSLTLIATANQGSEATYESGFVIDKFPISRPNLTFSTLTVSNMSPEDSSIYLCSTEGSGYGYTFGSGTRLTVV.

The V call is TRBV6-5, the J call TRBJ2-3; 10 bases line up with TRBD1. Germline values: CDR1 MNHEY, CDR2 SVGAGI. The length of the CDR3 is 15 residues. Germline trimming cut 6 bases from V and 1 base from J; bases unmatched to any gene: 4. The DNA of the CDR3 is TGTGCCAGCAGCACCGGGACAGGGGGCACAGATACGCAGTATTTT. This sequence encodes CASSTGTGGTDTQYF.

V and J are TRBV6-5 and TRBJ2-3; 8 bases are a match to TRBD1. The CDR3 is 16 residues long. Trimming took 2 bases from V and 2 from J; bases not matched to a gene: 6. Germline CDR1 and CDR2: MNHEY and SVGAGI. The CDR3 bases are TGTGCCAGCAGTTACGAGACAGGGGATCTCACAGATACGCAGTATTTT. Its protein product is CASSYETGDLTDTQYF.

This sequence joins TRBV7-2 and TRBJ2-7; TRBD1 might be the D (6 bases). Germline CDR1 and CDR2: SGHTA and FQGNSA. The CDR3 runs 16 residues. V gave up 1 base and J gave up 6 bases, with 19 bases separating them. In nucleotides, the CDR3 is TGTGCCAGCAGCTTAGTGGTCGCCCAGGGGCAGTCCGAGCAGTACTTC. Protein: CASSLVVAQGQSEQYF.

The CDR3 DNA follows: TGCGCCAGCAGTAGTCAATTTAGATCGAACACCGGGGAGCTGTTTTTT. The encoded protein is CASSSQFRSNTGELFF. The chain employs TRBV5-1 and TRBJ2-2; D ambiguous. Trimming removed 5 bases at V and 0 bases at J, with 14 bases between. From germline, CDR1 is SGHRS and CDR2 YFSETQ. The CDR3 has 16 amino acids.

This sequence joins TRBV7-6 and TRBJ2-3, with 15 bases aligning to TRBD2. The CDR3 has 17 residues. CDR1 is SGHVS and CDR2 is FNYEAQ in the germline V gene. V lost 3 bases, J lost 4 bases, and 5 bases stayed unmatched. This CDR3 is CASSFRTSGRAPDTQYF. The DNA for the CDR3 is TGTGCCAGCAGCTTCCGGACTAGCGGGAGGGCCCCAGATACGCAGTATTTT.

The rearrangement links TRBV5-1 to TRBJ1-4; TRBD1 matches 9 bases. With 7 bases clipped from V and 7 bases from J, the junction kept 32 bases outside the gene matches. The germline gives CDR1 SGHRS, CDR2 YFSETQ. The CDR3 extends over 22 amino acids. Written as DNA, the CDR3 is TGCGCCAGCCGAATGCGCTTCCCCCTCTTCTGGACAGGGGAGGATCCTGGTGAAAAACTGTTTTTT. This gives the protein CASRMRFPLFWTGEDPGEKLFF.

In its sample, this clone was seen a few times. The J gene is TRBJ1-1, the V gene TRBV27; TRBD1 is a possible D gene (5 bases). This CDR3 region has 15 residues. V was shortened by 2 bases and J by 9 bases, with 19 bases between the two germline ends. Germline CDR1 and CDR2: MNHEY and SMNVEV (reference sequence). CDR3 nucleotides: TGTGCCAGCAGTTTAGAGTCCTTTGGTGCAGGGCAAGCTTTCTTT. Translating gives CASSLESFGAGQAFF.

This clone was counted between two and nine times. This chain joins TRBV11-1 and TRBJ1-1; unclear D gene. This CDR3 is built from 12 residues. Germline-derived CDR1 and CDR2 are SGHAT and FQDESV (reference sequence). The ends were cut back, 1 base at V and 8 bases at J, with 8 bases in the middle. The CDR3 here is CASSLESPEAFF. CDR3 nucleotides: TGTGCCAGCAGCTTAGAATCACCCGAAGCTTTCTTT.

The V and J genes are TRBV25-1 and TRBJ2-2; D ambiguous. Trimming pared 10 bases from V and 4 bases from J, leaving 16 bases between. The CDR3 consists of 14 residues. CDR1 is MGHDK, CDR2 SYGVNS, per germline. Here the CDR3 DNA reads TGTGCCACACACGCCGGCTTAGGCACCGGGGAGCTGTTTTTT. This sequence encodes CATHAGLGTGELFF.

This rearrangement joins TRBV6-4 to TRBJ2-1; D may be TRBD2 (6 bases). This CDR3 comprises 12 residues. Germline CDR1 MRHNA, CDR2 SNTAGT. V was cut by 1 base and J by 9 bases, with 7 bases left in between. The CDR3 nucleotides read TGTGCCAGCAGTGACTTGGGAGGTGAGCAGTTCTTC. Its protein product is CASSDLGGEQFF.

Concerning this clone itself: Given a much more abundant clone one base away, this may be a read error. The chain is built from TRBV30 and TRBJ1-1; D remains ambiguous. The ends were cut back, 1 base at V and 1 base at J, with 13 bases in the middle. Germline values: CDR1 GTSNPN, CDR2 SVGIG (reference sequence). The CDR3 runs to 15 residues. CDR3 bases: TGTGCCTGGAGTGCAACTGGGGTCAAGAACACTGAAGCTTTCTTT. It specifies CAWSATGVKNTEAFF.

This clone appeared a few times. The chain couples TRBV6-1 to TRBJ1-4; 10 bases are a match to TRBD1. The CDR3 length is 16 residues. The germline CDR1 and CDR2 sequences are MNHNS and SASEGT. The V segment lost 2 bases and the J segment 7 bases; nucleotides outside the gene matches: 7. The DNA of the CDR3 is TGTGCCAGCAGTGAAAGGAGGGGGACAGGGGTTGAAAAACTGTTTTTT. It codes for CASSERRGTGVEKLFF.

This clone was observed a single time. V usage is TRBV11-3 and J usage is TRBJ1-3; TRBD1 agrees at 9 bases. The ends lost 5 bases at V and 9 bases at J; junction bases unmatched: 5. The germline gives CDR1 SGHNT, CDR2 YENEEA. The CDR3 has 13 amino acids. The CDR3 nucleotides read TGTGCCAGCAGCCCAGGACAGGGGAGCACCATATATTTT. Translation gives CASSPGQGSTIYF.

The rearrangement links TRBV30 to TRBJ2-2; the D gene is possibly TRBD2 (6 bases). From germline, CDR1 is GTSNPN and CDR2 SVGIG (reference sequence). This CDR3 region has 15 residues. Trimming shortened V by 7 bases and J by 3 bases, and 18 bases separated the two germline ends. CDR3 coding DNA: TGTGCCTTTCGGCAGGGTTCGGGAGACACCGGGGAGCTGTTTTTT. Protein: CAFRQGSGDTGELFF.

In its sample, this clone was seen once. CDR3 nucleotides: TGTGCCAGCAGAGATCAGGGGTATCAGCCCCAGCATTTT. Translating gives CASRDQGYQPQHF. This sequence joins TRBV6-1 and TRBJ1-5; the D gene is possibly TRBD1 (6 bases). CDR3 length: 13 amino acids. Germline V gene data show CDR1 as MNHNS and CDR2 as SASEGT. V shed 6 bases and J shed 5 bases, with 11 bases lying between them.